One sample yielded the 31 T cell receptor beta chains listed below, sequenced in a study of T-cell reconstitution after alpha-beta-depleted transplantation in children. The TCRbeta library was prepared with unique molecular identifiers. Via MiXCR, TCRdb re-called the PCR reads, giving one row per CDR3 protein. The sample has approximately 520,000 distinct CDR3 sequences; roughly an eighth are singletons. The specimen comprised PBMCs, mostly from graft donor cells, sampled 180 days after TCRalphabeta/CD19-depleted stem cell transplant. The receptors shown here come from a female patient aged 2 to 10 who had a stem cell transplant for aplastic anemia, so the T cells may come from the graft donor.

This clonotype was seen a few times. The chain's CDR3 is CASKLAGSSSYEQYF. CDR3 nucleotide sequence: TGTGCCAGCAAATTAGCGGGAAGTTCAAGCTACGAGCAGTACTTC. The chain is built from TRBV6-2 or TRBV6-3 and TRBJ2-7; 8 nucleotides match TRBD2. Germline CDR1 is MNHEY and CDR2 is SVGEGT. CDR3 length: 15 residues. The trim removed 7 bases at V and 3 bases at J, leaving 11 bases unmatched.

This rearrangement joins TRBV7-6 to TRBJ2-1; 8 bases fit TRBD1. Germline values: CDR1 SGHVS, CDR2 FNYEAQ. The CDR3 is 16 amino acids. V was clipped by 3 bases and J by 6 bases; unmatched bases: 10. The CDR3 here is CASSFGSGGRGNEQFF. The CDR3 coding sequence is TGTGCCAGCAGCTTCGGTTCAGGGGGCCGGGGCAATGAGCAGTTCTTC.

This clonotype showed up just a few times. The chain carries TRBV3-1 and TRBJ2-4; possibly TRBD2 for D (5 bases). The V end was cut by 0 bases, the J end by 0 bases, with 12 bases between. The CDR3 contains 17 residues. Germline CDR1 LGHDT, CDR2 YNNKEL (reference sequence). The CDR3 bases are TGTGCCAGCAGCCAAGATTACAGCGGAGAAGCCAAAAACATTCAGTACTTC. Its translation is CASSQDYSGEAKNIQYF.

This clonotype was seen only a few times. The CDR3 DNA is TGTGCCAGCAACAAAACGTACGAAAAACTGTTTTTT. Translation: CASNKTYEKLFF. The rearrangement links TRBV6-5 to TRBJ1-4; no clear D gene. The germline V and J ends were trimmed by 7 bases and 8 bases, with 11 bases remaining between them. There are 12 residues in the CDR3. Germline V lookup: CDR1 MNHEY, CDR2 SVGAGI.

The V and J genes are TRBV18 and TRBJ2-5; D is perhaps TRBD2 (5 bases). This CDR3 contains 12 residues. Trimming removed 3 bases from V and 7 bases from J, with 9 bases in between. CDR1 is KGHSH and CDR2 is LQKENI in the germline V gene. The CDR3 region has the DNA TGTGCCAGCTCACCTTATGCGGGGACCCAGTACTTC. Protein: CASSPYAGTQYF.

The table lists this clonotype with a few counts. The rearrangement joins TRBV6-2 or TRBV6-3 to TRBJ2-7; D uncertain. The CDR3 has 15 residues. Trimming left V 4 bases short and J 3 bases short, with 16 bases between. CDR1 is MNHEY and CDR2 is SVGEGT in the germline V gene. For the CDR3, the DNA is TGTGCCAGCAGTTCCTCCATGCTTTTGAACTACGAGCAGTACTTC. Its translation: CASSSSMLLNYEQYF.

The chain recombines TRBV27 with TRBJ2-5; D gene uncertain. V was trimmed by 3 bases and J by 0 bases, leaving 8 bases between them. The CDR3 is made up of 14 amino acids. Germline V gene lookup returns CDR1 MNHEY and CDR2 SMNVEV (reference sequence). The CDR3 DNA reads as TGTGCCAGCAGTTTTGGGCCCTACCAAGAGACCCAGTACTTC. Amino acid sequence: CASSFGPYQETQYF.

The table lists this clonotype with many counts. The chain employs TRBV7-9 and TRBJ2-1; 11 bases map to TRBD2. Germline CDR1 and CDR2: SEHNR and FQNEAQ (reference sequence). V trimming: 2 bases; J trimming: 7 bases; junction bases outside the gene matches: 4. The CDR3 runs to 15 residues. CDR3 protein: CASSLLAGGNNEQFF. The CDR3 region has the DNA TGTGCCAGCAGCTTACTAGCGGGGGGAAATAATGAGCAGTTCTTC.

V usage is TRBV27 and J usage is TRBJ2-3; unclear D gene. The V gene lost 2 bases and the J gene lost 2 bases, with 8 bases spanning the gap. Germline values: CDR1 MNHEY, CDR2 SMNVEV (reference sequence). The CDR3 runs to 14 residues. Here the CDR3 reads CASSLDTITDTQYF. CDR3 sequence (DNA): TGTGCCAGCAGTTTAGATACGATCACAGATACGCAGTATTTT.

Ten or more counts support this clonotype. This chain uses TRBV29-1 with TRBJ1-1, with TRBD1 as a possible D gene (6 bases). The germline CDR1 and CDR2 sequences are SQVTM and ANQGSEA. This CDR3 spans 14 amino acids. CDR3 sequence: CSVWSPQGPTEAFF. CDR3 bases: TGCAGTGTTTGGTCCCCACAGGGACCCACTGAAGCTTTCTTT.

The sample holds many counts of this clonotype. The genes are TRBV12-3 or TRBV12-4 and TRBJ2-2; D not certain. The CDR3 has 13 amino acids. Trimming removed 2 bases from V and 1 base from J, with 2 bases in between. CDR3 nucleotide sequence: TGTGCCAGCAGTTTATGGAACACCGGGGAGCTGTTTTTT. Translation gives CASSLWNTGELFF.

The J gene is TRBJ1-3, the V gene TRBV7-8; the match to TRBD1 covers 8 bases. The germline CDR1 and CDR2 sequences are SGHVS and FQNEAQ. V trimming: 3 bases; J trimming: 0 bases; junction bases outside the gene matches: 7. This CDR3 comprises 17 residues. CDR3 sequence: CASSLTGVIFSGNTIYF. The CDR3 bases are TGTGCCAGCAGCTTGACAGGGGTCATCTTCTCTGGAAACACCATATATTTT. Using reference TRBV7-8 and TRBJ1-3 for the parts outside the CDR3, the full variable domain is GAGVSQSPRYKVAKRGQDVALRCDPISGHVSLFWYQQALGQGPEFLTYFQNEAQLDKSGLPSDRFFAERPEGSVSTLKIQRTQQEDSAVYLCASSLTGVIFSGNTIYFGEGSWLTVV.

The chain recombines TRBV5-1 with TRBJ1-6, with D hard to call. CDR1 SGHRS and CDR2 YFSETQ come from the germline V gene. Deletions cut 2 bases from V and 0 bases from J, with 3 bases between. This CDR3 comprises 14 residues. The CDR3 sequence is CASSFSSYNSPLHF. In DNA, the CDR3 is TGCGCCAGCAGCTTTAGCTCCTATAATTCACCCCTCCACTTT.

The CDR3 DNA follows: TGCAGTGCTAGGGGCCAGGGGGCTGGTGAAGCTTTCTTT. It translates to CSARGQGAGEAFF. This rearrangement joins TRBV20-1 to TRBJ1-1, with 8 bases identical to TRBD1. V dropped 3 bases and J dropped 7; count of bases not matched to a gene: 7. The CDR3 length is 13 residues. CDR1 is DFQATT and CDR2 is SNEGSKA in the germline V gene (reference sequence).

The chain carries TRBV6-2 or TRBV6-3 and TRBJ1-5, with D tentatively TRBD1 (5 bases). The CDR3 is made up of 16 amino acids. In germline, CDR1 is MNHEY, CDR2 SVGEGT. Trimming cost V 6 bases and J 1 base, with 16 bases left between them. The CDR3 protein is CASSPFSGPSNQPQHF. The CDR3 nucleotides are TGTGCCAGCAGCCCCTTCTCGGGACCCAGCAATCAGCCCCAGCATTTT.

This clonotype showed up many times. V is TRBV7-2 and J is TRBJ2-5, with 8 nucleotides matching TRBD2. The germline V gene encodes CDR1 SGHTA and CDR2 FQGNSA. CDR3 length: 17 residues. V dropped 1 base and J dropped 2; count of bases not matched to a gene: 9. CDR3 residues: CASSLVGRGWRQETQYF. The CDR3 DNA reads as TGTGCCAGCAGCTTAGTCGGGAGGGGATGGCGACAAGAGACCCAGTACTTC.

The CDR3 DNA follows: TGTGCCAGCAGTTTACTGGGACAGGGGAGCTCACCCCTCCACTTT. Protein: CASSLLGQGSSPLHF. The J gene is TRBJ1-6, the V gene TRBV28, with 10 positions matching TRBD1. V lost 2 bases and J lost 10; bases outside the gene matches: 5. The CDR3 loop spans 15 amino acids. The germline V gene encodes CDR1 MDHEN and CDR2 SYDVKM.

This clonotype was observed at least ten times. The rearrangement uses TRBV29-1 and TRBJ2-5, with a weak D call TRBD1 (6 bases). This CDR3 is built from 15 residues. The ends were cut back, 2 bases at V and 4 bases at J, with 17 bases in the middle. The V gene's germline CDR1 is SQVTM and CDR2 ANQGSEA. The CDR3 bases are TGCAGCGTTGAATTCCTAGGGGGTTGGCGAGAGACCCAGTACTTC. Its protein is CSVEFLGGWRETQYF.

This clonotype was observed a handful of times. CDR3 sequence: CASSHQGGTDEAFF. In DNA, the CDR3 is TGTGCCAGCAGCCATCAGGGGGGGACAGATGAAGCTTTCTTT. This chain links TRBV3-1 with TRBJ1-1, with 7 bases fitting TRBD1. CDR1 and CDR2 (germline): LGHDT, YNNKEL (reference sequence). V gave up 3 bases and J gave up 7 bases; unmatched junction bases: 8. The CDR3 runs to 14 residues.

The CDR3 is CATSDSRAHNTEAFF. The CDR3 DNA sequence: TGTGCCACCAGTGACTCCAGGGCGCACAACACTGAAGCTTTCTTT. V is TRBV24-1 and J is TRBJ1-1, with D perhaps TRBD1 (5 bases). The CDR3 is 15 residues long. Trimming removed 4 bases at V and 2 bases at J, with 13 bases between. Germline V lookup: CDR1 KGHDR, CDR2 SFDVKD.

This chain connects TRBV27 to TRBJ2-7, with 9 bases lining up with TRBD2. V dropped 6 bases and J dropped 4; count of bases not matched to a gene: 4. Germline V gene sequence: CDR1 MNHEY, CDR2 SMNVEV (reference sequence). This CDR3 region has 13 residues. The CDR3 is CASSLAGWYEQYV. The CDR3 region has the DNA TGTGCCAGCAGCCTAGCGGGATGGTACGAGCAGTACGTC.

This clonotype showed up just a few times. The rearrangement uses TRBV25-1 and TRBJ2-1; 7 bases align to TRBD1. This CDR3 spans 13 amino acids. The V gene's germline CDR1 is MGHDK and CDR2 SYGVNS. The junction had 3 bases not matched to a gene; V was cut back by 6 bases and J by 4 bases. In DNA form, the CDR3 reads TGTGCCAGCAGAAGACAGGGTTACAATGAGCAGTTCTTC. This translates into CASRRQGYNEQFF.

This clonotype has more than one count but fewer than ten. This chain joins TRBV7-9 and TRBJ2-7; perhaps TRBD1 as D (6 bases). CDR3 size: 15 residues. V shed 4 bases and J shed 1 base, with 14 bases lying between them. Per germline, CDR1 SEHNR and CDR2 FQNEAQ (reference sequence). The CDR3 DNA follows: TGTGCCAGCAGCTCCCCCAGGGGCCAGTCCTACGAGCAGTACTTC. This codes for CASSSPRGQSYEQYF.

This clonotype was recorded a few times. This chain joins TRBV16 and TRBJ2-7; a possible D gene is TRBD1 (5 bases). This CDR3 is built from 16 residues. Germline loops: CDR1 KGHSY, CDR2 FQNENV. V lost 0 bases, J lost 2 bases, and 14 bases lay in between. CDR3 sequence reads: CASSQSRQGPTYEQYF. CDR3 bases: TGTGCCAGCAGCCAATCGAGGCAGGGCCCAACCTACGAGCAGTACTTC.

This chain joins TRBV11-1 and TRBJ2-3; D may be TRBD1 (6 bases). Germline V lookup: CDR1 SGHAT, CDR2 FQDESV (reference sequence). This CDR3 region has 19 residues. With 5 bases removed from V and 6 bases from J, the gap between germline ends came to 30 bases. DNA of the CDR3: TGTGCCAGCAGCCCGGACAGCCTTAGGGAGTCATTTTACCTGGATACGCAGTATTTT. Encoded protein: CASSPDSLRESFYLDTQYF.

This clonotype appeared a few times. The V call is TRBV10-3, the J call TRBJ2-7, with a weak D call TRBD1 (6 bases). CDR3 length: 13 residues. The V gene's germline CDR1 is ENHRY and CDR2 SYGVKD. V was shortened by 4 bases and J by 6 bases, with 13 bases between the two germline ends. This CDR3 reads CAISGSTGSEQYV. The CDR3 DNA reads TGTGCCATCAGTGGATCTACAGGGTCCGAGCAGTACGTC.

This sequence joins TRBV10-3 and TRBJ2-1; 7 bases map to TRBD2. Per the germline V gene, CDR1 is ENHRY and CDR2 is SYGVKD. The CDR3 totals 14 residues. V dropped 8 bases and J dropped 4; count of bases not matched to a gene: 8. The CDR3 reads CAIGGEGRYNEQFF. Here the CDR3 DNA reads TGTGCCATCGGAGGGGAGGGCCGTTACAATGAGCAGTTCTTC.

This chain joins TRBV24-1 and TRBJ2-5, with a possible D match to TRBD1 (5 bases). Per germline, CDR1 KGHDR and CDR2 SFDVKD. V dropped 2 bases and J dropped 1 base, with 10 bases sitting between them. There are 15 residues in the CDR3. The CDR3 nucleotides are TGTGCCACCAGTGATTCCAGACAGTTCCAAGAGACCCAGTACTTC. As protein: CATSDSRQFQETQYF.

This clonotype showed up just a few times. The V gene is TRBV6-2 or TRBV6-3, the J gene TRBJ2-7; 8 bases align to TRBD1. Germline V gene data show CDR1 as MNHEY and CDR2 as SVGEGT. The CDR3 is 13 amino acids. With 6 bases clipped from V and 2 bases from J, the junction kept 3 bases outside the gene matches. The CDR3 is CASSDRGPYEQYF. CDR3 sequence (DNA): TGTGCCAGCAGCGACAGGGGACCCTACGAGCAGTACTTC.

In its sample, this clonotype was seen many times. The V call is TRBV5-1, the J call TRBJ2-2; the D is unclear. Trimming took 5 bases from V and 2 from J, leaving 7 bases between them. Germline-derived CDR1 and CDR2 are SGHRS and YFSETQ. This CDR3 contains 13 residues. Written as DNA, the CDR3 is TGCGCCAGCAGTAGAAGTAACACCGGGGAGCTGTTTTTT. Protein: CASSRSNTGELFF.

There are a few counts of this clonotype. The chain has TRBV24-1 and TRBJ2-3; D could derive from TRBD1 or TRBD2 (5 bases each). V was shortened by 4 bases and J by 5 bases, with 12 bases between the two germline ends. This CDR3 has 14 amino acids. Germline assignment: CDR1 KGHDR and CDR2 SFDVKD. The CDR3 reads CATSDRDAKDTQYF. Here the CDR3 DNA reads TGTGCCACCAGTGACCGGGACGCCAAAGATACGCAGTATTTT.